Sequencing of this T cell receptor (beta chain) was carried out in a study of T cell responses to AZD1222 COVID-19 vaccine. V lost 1 base and J lost 9, with 19 bases in between. The germline V gene has CDR1 SGHVS and CDR2 FQNEAQ. This CDR3 has 17 residues. Turning to this clone: Antigen unknown.

General study findings and limits: Researchers took repertoire samples only after the peak T cell response had come. Across the whole spike, CD4 TCRs peaked at regions 160-218 and 743-854.

Repertoires were generated with immunoSEQ multiplex PCR, while TCRdb's copy carries only in-frame clones and drops some. Of about 64,000 clones in the sample, 80% were seen once. The V and J genes are TRBV7-8 and TRBJ1-6; possibly TRBD1 for D (6 bases). The source material was peripheral blood, sampled 28 days after the second AZD1222 dose. This TCR came from an adult who received the AZD1222 COVID-19 vaccine. CDR3: CASSLGSGVLYGSPLHF. CDR3 DNA: TGTGCCAGCAGCTTAGGATCAGGGGTCCTATATGGTTCACCCCTCCACTTT.